The text below deals with one T cell receptor (beta chain). CDR1 is SEHNR, CDR2 FQNEAQ, per germline (reference sequence). V was shortened by 5 bases and J by 6 bases, with 17 bases between the two germline ends. This CDR3 contains 14 residues. This sample is drawn from a study of control samples from healthy donors and cancer patients. This table comes from immunoSEQ multiplex PCR, and its TCRdb copy is limited to in-frame clones, with some not included. This sample has 170,000 or so clones, with around 90% found just once. The rearrangement uses TRBV7-9 and TRBJ2-7; possible D gene TRBD1, 6 bases. The sequence came from a middle-aged woman in good health. Sequencing used blood. CDR3 sequence reads: CASSPHQGMREQYF. The DNA of the CDR3 is TGTGCCAGCAGCCCACATCAGGGGATGCGCGAGCAGTACTTC.